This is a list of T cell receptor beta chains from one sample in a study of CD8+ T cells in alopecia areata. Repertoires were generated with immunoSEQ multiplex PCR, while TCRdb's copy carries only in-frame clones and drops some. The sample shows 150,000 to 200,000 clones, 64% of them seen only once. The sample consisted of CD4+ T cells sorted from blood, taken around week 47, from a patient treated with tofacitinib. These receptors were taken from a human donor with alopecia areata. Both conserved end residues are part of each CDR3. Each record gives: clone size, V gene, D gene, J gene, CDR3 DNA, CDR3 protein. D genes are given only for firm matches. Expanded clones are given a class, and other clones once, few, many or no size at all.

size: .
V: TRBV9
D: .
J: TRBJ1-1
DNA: TGTGCCAGCAGCGTAGGAGCGTTGGGTAAACAAGGCGAAGCTTTCTTT
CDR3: CASSVGALGKQGEAFF

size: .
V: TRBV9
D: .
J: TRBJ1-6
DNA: TGTGCCAGCAGCGTAGTGGACCGCTCGGCCCTCCACTTT
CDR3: CASSVVDRSALHF

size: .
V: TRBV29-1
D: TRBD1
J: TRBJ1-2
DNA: TGCAGCGTTGATCGACAGGGAGGGGGCTACACCTTC
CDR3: CSVDRQGGGYTF

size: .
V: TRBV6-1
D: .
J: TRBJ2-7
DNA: TGTGCCAGCAGCTCCCCACTGTTCGAGCAGTACTTC
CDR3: CASSSPLFEQYF

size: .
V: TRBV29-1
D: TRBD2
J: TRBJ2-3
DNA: TGCAGCGTTGTAAATCTTGGCGGGACTAGATGGTATTTT
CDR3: CSVVNLGGTRWYF

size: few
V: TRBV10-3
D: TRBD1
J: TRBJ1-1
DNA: TGTGCCACGACCGGGACAGGGGGTTCTGTGAACACTGAAGCTTTCTTT
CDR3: CATTGTGGSVNTEAFF

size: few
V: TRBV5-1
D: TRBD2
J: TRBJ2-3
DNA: TGCGCCAGCAGCTTGGGGACTAGCGCCGATACGCAGTATTTT
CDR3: CASSLGTSADTQYF

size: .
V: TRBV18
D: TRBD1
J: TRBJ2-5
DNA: TGTGCCAGCTCACCACGTGCAGGGGGATTGGAGACCCAGTACTTC
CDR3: CASSPRAGGLETQYF

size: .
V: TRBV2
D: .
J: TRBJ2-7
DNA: TGTGCCAGCAGTGAATTTAGGGGAAGTCGCCACGAGCAGTACTTC
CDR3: CASSEFRGSRHEQYF

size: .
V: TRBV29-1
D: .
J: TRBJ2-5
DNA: TGCAGCGTTGAAGACAGGATCGAGACCCAGTACTTC
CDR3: CSVEDRIETQYF

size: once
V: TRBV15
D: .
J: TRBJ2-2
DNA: TGTGCCACCAGCAGAGGGGGAGCGGCCGGGGAGCTGTTTTTT
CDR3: CATSRGGAAGELFF

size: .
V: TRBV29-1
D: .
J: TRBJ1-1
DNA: TGCAGCGTCCTGGACAGCACCCCGAACACTGAAGCTTTCTTT
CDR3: CSVLDSTPNTEAFF

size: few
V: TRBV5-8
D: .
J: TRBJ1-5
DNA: TGTGCCAGCAGCTTTAAAGCCGGGCCCCGGGGGCCCCAGCATTTT
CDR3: CASSFKAGPRGPQHF

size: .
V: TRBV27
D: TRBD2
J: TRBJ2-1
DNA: TGTGCCACCACAAGTTCGGTAGCGGGGAATGAGCAGTTCTTC
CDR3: CATTSSVAGNEQFF

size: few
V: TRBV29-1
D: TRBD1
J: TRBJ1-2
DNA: TGCAGCGTTGATGGGCAGGGGGACTATGGCTACACCTTC
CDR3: CSVDGQGDYGYTF

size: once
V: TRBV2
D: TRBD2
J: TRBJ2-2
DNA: TGTGCCAGCAGGAGCGGGGAGACCGGGGAGCTGTTTTTT
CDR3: CASRSGETGELFF

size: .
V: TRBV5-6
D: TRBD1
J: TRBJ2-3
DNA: TGTGCCAGCAGCTTAGGACAGGGGGGGACAGATACGCAGTATTTT
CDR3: CASSLGQGGTDTQYF

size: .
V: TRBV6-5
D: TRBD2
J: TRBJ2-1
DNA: TGTGCCAGCAGTTACGGAACGGGGGGTTACAATGAGCAGTTCTTC
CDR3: CASSYGTGGYNEQFF

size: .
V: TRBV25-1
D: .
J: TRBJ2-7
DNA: TGTGCCATCGGGGCGCCGGGCGAGCAGTACTTC
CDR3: CAIGAPGEQYF

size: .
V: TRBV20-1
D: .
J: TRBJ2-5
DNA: TGCAGTGCCAAGCAAGAGACCCAGTACTTC
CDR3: CSAKQETQYF

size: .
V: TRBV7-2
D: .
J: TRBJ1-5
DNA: TGTGCCAGCAGCTTAGAGGCGGACCGGTGGGAGCCCCAGCATTTT
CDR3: CASSLEADRWEPQHF

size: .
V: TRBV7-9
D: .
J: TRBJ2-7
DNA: TGTGCCAGCAGCCGTGAGACCTACGAGCAGTACTTC
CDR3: CASSRETYEQYF

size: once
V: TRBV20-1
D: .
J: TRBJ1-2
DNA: TGCAGTGCTAGCCTGACTGGTGGCTACACCTTC
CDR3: CSASLTGGYTF

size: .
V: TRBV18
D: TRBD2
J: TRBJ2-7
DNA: TGTGCCAGCTCACCAGGGCGGGAGACCTACGAGCAGTACTTC
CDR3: CASSPGRETYEQYF

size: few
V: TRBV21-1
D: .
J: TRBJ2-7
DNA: TGTGCCAGCAGCCTATGGGCAAGCTCCTACGAGCAGTACTTC
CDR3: CASSLWASSYEQYF

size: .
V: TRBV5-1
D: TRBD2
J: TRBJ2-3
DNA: TGCGCCAGCAGTCAAACTAGCGGGGGCCCAGATACGCAGTATTTT
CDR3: CASSQTSGGPDTQYF

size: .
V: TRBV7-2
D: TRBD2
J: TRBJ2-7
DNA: TGTGCCAGCAGCTTAGGGGGTAGCGGGCCCTACGAGCAGTACTTC
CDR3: CASSLGGSGPYEQYF

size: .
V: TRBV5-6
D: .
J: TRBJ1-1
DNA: TGTGCCAGCAGCTTCCTCCGTTTAAGGCAACTGAACACTGAAGCTTTCTTT
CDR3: CASSFLRLRQLNTEAFF

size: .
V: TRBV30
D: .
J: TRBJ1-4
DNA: TGTGCCTGGTCGGACAGAGTACAACTGTTTTTT
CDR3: CAWSDRVQLFF